A single sample gave rise to the 12 T cell receptor beta chains below, sequenced in a study of T-cell memory formation after mild COVID-19. TCRdb passed the 5' RACE reads through MiXCR, listing each CDR3 protein once. Found here are 70,000 to 100,000 distinct CDR3 sequences, around an eighth of them singletons; the top ten hold around a quarter. Sequencing input: PBMCs or a T cell subset sorted from them (not recorded which). The receptors shown here come from an adult woman who had mild COVID-19 (a few samples of this study predate the infection). Cell type and time point are not known.

The rearrangement joins TRBV11-2 to TRBJ2-1; D is ambiguous. CDR3 length equals 14 residues. Trimming removed 2 bases from V and 11 bases from J, with 16 bases in between. CDR1 is SGHAT and CDR2 is FQNNGV in the germline V gene. This CDR3 is CASSLIFLVAKQFF. The CDR3 bases are TGTGCCAGCAGCTTAATTTTTCTAGTCGCTAAGCAGTTCTTC.

The chain couples TRBV27 to TRBJ2-7, with D possibly TRBD1 on 6 matching bases. CDR3 length equals 17 residues. Germline assignment: CDR1 MNHEY and CDR2 SMNVEV (reference sequence). The V gene lost 1 base and the J gene lost 3 bases, with 19 bases spanning the gap. The CDR3 DNA follows: TGTGCCAGCAGTTTATTAGTCAGGGGCCGGCCTGGCTACGAGCAGTACTTC. It is translated as CASSLLVRGRPGYEQYF.

This chain uses TRBV7-9 with TRBJ1-2; D ambiguous. CDR1 and CDR2 (germline): SEHNR, FQNEAQ (reference sequence). V gave up 7 bases and J gave up 0 bases, with 9 bases separating them. The CDR3 length is 13 residues. The CDR3 here is CASMQTPNYGYTF. The CDR3 region has the DNA TGTGCCAGCATGCAGACCCCTAACTATGGCTACACCTTC.

The chain couples TRBV3-1 to TRBJ1-1; unclear D gene. The CDR3 has 16 residues. V lost 3 bases, J lost 4 bases, and 18 bases lay in between. In germline, CDR1 is LGHDT, CDR2 YNNKEL (reference sequence). The DNA for the CDR3 is TGTGCCAGCAGCCATGAGGGAATCGGCCTGGGCACTGAAGCTTTCTTT. Translating it yields CASSHEGIGLGTEAFF.

This clonotype was counted many times. The CDR3 loop reads CASSPPAPGLAGFYEQYF. CDR3 in DNA: TGTGCCAGCTCACCACCGGCCCCCGGACTAGCGGGATTCTACGAGCAGTACTTC. V and J are TRBV18 and TRBJ2-7; 12 bases line up with TRBD2. Germline values: CDR1 KGHSH, CDR2 LQKENI. This CDR3 region has 18 residues. Germline trimming cut 0 bases from V and 3 bases from J; bases unmatched to any gene: 9. The full variable domain, its missing parts supplied by reference TRBV18 and TRBJ2-7, is NAGVMQNPRHLVRRRGQEARLRCSPMKGHSHVYWYRQLPEEGLKFMVYLQKENIIDESGMPKERFSAEFPKEGPSILRIQQVVRGDSAAYFCASSPPAPGLAGFYEQYFGPGTRLTVT.

The table lists this clonotype with a few counts. The V call is TRBV6-5, the J call TRBJ2-5; possibly TRBD1 for D (5 bases). V dropped 0 bases and J dropped 2 bases, with 10 bases sitting between them. The CDR3 runs 15 residues. The germline V gene has CDR1 MNHEY and CDR2 SVGAGI. Here the CDR3 DNA reads TGTGCCAGCAGTTACTCGAGTGGGGCACAAGAGACCCAGTACTTC. Encoded protein: CASSYSSGAQETQYF.

The chain couples TRBV11-1 to TRBJ2-5; 10 nucleotides agree with TRBD2. Losses at the gene ends were 4 bases for V and 1 base for J; bases not matched to a gene: 6. The CDR3 is 16 amino acids. CDR1 SGHAT and CDR2 FQDESV come from the germline V gene (reference sequence). CDR3 protein: CASSSGTSAPQETQYF. The CDR3 DNA reads TGTGCCAGCAGCTCAGGGACTAGCGCGCCCCAAGAGACCCAGTACTTC.

CDR3 nucleotides: TGCAGTGCTAGAGATAAAGGGCTAGCGGGAGGGCCGTACAATGAGCAGTTCTTC. Translation: CSARDKGLAGGPYNEQFF. The rearrangement uses TRBV20-1 and TRBJ2-1; 12 nucleotides agree with TRBD2. V dropped 0 bases and J dropped 4; count of bases not matched to a gene: 10. The CDR3 totals 18 residues. Germline assignment: CDR1 DFQATT and CDR2 SNEGSKA (reference sequence).

This rearrangement joins TRBV14 to TRBJ2-1, with D maybe TRBD2 (6 bases). CDR1 is SGHDN, CDR2 FVKESK, per germline. This CDR3 has 12 amino acids. V dropped 0 bases and J dropped 10 bases, with 7 bases sitting between them. CDR3 protein: CASSQDRGEQFF. The CDR3 DNA reads as TGTGCCAGCAGCCAAGATCGGGGGGAGCAGTTCTTC.

This clonotype was found a few times. CDR3 loop: CASSELANTDTQYF. For the CDR3, the DNA is TGTGCCAGCAGTGAGCTCGCCAACACAGATACGCAGTATTTT. V and J are TRBV6-1 and TRBJ2-3; D is undetermined. Trimming pared 3 bases from V and 2 bases from J, leaving 9 bases between. Germline V gene lookup returns CDR1 MNHNS and CDR2 SASEGT. The CDR3 spans 14 residues.

The chain carries TRBV27 and TRBJ1-4, with TRBD1 as a possible D gene (5 bases). The CDR3 runs to 17 residues. Trimming stripped 0 bases from V and 0 bases from J, with 11 bases between. Germline values: CDR1 MNHEY, CDR2 SMNVEV (reference sequence). CDR3 in amino acids: CASSLSVRGATNEKLFF. CDR3 coding DNA: TGTGCCAGCAGTTTATCGGTCCGGGGGGCAACTAATGAAAAACTGTTTTTT.

This clonotype was found a few times. The chain carries TRBV11-1 and TRBJ2-1, with 7 bases lining up with TRBD1. Trimming removed 4 bases from V and 0 bases from J; junction bases left unmatched: 6. CDR1 is SGHAT and CDR2 is FQDESV in the germline V gene (reference sequence). The CDR3 length is 16 residues. CDR3 residues: CASSSSAGGSYNEQFF. The CDR3 DNA follows: TGTGCCAGCAGCTCGTCGGCAGGGGGCTCCTACAATGAGCAGTTCTTC.